This passage covers 10 T cell receptor beta chains from one sample sequenced in a study of cytomegalovirus exposure and HLA in healthy donors (dated by TCRdb to 2017 to 2019). The library relied on the immunoSEQ multiplex PCR assay. TCRdb holds this immuneACCESS table with in-frame rearrangements only. Some clones are missing; in checked studies, unresolved V genes explain under half, and the rest has no known cause. For this sample there are a few hundred thousand clones; approximately 90% appear just once. Approximately 0.86% of the sample is taken by the ten largest. The specimen was PBMCs. The source is a young woman in good health and CMV-seronegative.

The V call is TRBV29-1, the J call TRBJ2-1; 9 nucleotides align to TRBD1. The CDR3 has 13 amino acids. Trimming took 4 bases from V and 9 from J; bases not matched to a gene: 7. Per the germline V gene, CDR1 is SQVTM and CDR2 is ANQGSEA. The CDR3 DNA reads TGCAGCGTTGGGCCGACAGGGGGAGGTGAGCAGTTCTTC. It is translated as CSVGPTGGGEQFF.

This clone was counted between two and nine times. V is TRBV5-4 and J is TRBJ1-1, with 7 positions matching TRBD1. CDR3 length: 17 amino acids. V shed 4 bases and J 9 bases; nucleotides not matched to a gene: 21. Germline V lookup: CDR1 SGHNT, CDR2 YYREEE (reference sequence). The CDR3, as DNA: TGTGCCAGCAGCGATCCTGGGACAGCCCAGGTTCGGGAACAAGCTTTCTTT. Translated: CASSDPGTAQVREQAFF.

The V gene is TRBV28, the J gene TRBJ1-6; weak D call: TRBD1 (6 bases). The CDR3 consists of 20 residues. Germline values: CDR1 MDHEN, CDR2 SYDVKM. The V and J ends lost 3 bases and 7 bases respectively, with 28 bases between them. The CDR3 DNA sequence: TGTGCCAGCAGTTTGAGATTTCAGGGGTTGAGGTATTCGCAGAATTCACCCCTCCACTTT. Amino acid sequence: CASSLRFQGLRYSQNSPLHF.

V is TRBV2 and J is TRBJ2-2, with D maybe TRBD1 (5 bases). The V gene's germline CDR1 is SNHLY and CDR2 FYNNEI. This CDR3 has 13 residues. V dropped 5 bases and J dropped 5 bases, with 9 bases sitting between them. CDR3 sequence reads: CASSPQGTGELFF. CDR3 nucleotides: TGTGCCAGCAGTCCCCAGGGAACCGGGGAGCTGTTTTTT.

This chain links TRBV29-1 with TRBJ2-7; 7 bases are shared with TRBD1. The V gene end was trimmed by 5 bases and the J gene end by 3 bases; junction bases not matched to a gene: 7. This CDR3 is 13 amino acids long. Germline lookup yields CDR1 SQVTM and CDR2 ANQGSEA. The CDR3 region is CSVSGAGGYEQYF. DNA of the CDR3: TGCAGCGTTTCTGGGGCAGGGGGCTACGAGCAGTACTTC.

The V call is TRBV28, the J call TRBJ2-3, with a tentative D call TRBD2 (5 bases). Trimming took off 7 bases at V and 2 bases at J, with 16 bases between the two ends. Germline lookup yields CDR1 MDHEN and CDR2 SYDVKM. The CDR3 spans 15 residues. The CDR3 sequence is CASNLRTHFTDTQYF. CDR3 bases: TGTGCCAGCAACCTGCGGACTCACTTCACAGATACGCAGTATTTT.

This chain connects TRBV18 to TRBJ2-5; a possible D gene is TRBD1 (6 bases). V was cut by 3 bases and J by 2 bases, with 10 bases left in between. CDR1 is KGHSH and CDR2 is LQKENI in the germline V gene. The CDR3 spans 14 residues. In DNA, the CDR3 is TGTGCCAGCTCACCCGGACAGCTGCAAGAGACCCAGTACTTC. It translates to CASSPGQLQETQYF.

The genes are TRBV7-3 and TRBJ1-2; weak D call: TRBD1 (6 bases). CDR1 is SGHTA and CDR2 is FQGTGA in the germline V gene. This CDR3 has 14 residues. With 5 bases removed from V and 5 bases from J, the gap between germline ends came to 15 bases. CDR3 in amino acids: CASSPTGPTYGYTF. CDR3 in DNA: TGTGCCAGCAGCCCGACAGGACCTACTTATGGCTACACCTTC.

This chain uses TRBV28 with TRBJ1-2; TRBD1 matches at 7 bases. The CDR3 runs to 13 residues. Germline CDR1 and CDR2: MDHEN and SYDVKM. V was pared by 7 bases and J by 2 bases, with 4 bases of the junction left unmatched. CDR3 sequence: CASKTTGNYGYTF. Written as DNA, the CDR3 is TGTGCCAGCAAAACGACAGGGAACTATGGCTACACCTTC.

This clone was seen only once. This chain uses TRBV19 with TRBJ1-5; 8 positions agree with TRBD1. The germline gives CDR1 LNHDA, CDR2 SQIVND (reference sequence). V was pared by 6 bases and J by 1 base, with 11 bases of the junction left unmatched. This CDR3 contains 17 residues. The CDR3 reads CASSLIDRGVSNQPQHF. The CDR3 DNA follows: TGTGCCAGTAGCCTTATCGACAGGGGAGTCAGCAATCAGCCCCAGCATTTT.